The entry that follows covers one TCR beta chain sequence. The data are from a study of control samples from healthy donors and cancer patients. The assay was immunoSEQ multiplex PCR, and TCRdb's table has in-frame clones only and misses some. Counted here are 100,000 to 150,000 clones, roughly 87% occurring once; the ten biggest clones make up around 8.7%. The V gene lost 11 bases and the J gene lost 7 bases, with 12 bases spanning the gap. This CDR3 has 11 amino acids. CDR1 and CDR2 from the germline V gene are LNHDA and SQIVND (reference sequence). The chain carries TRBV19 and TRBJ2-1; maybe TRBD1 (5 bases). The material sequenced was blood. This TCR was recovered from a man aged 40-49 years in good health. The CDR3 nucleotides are TGTGCCTCTCAGGGTCAAAATGAGCAGTTCTTC. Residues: CASQGQNEQFF.